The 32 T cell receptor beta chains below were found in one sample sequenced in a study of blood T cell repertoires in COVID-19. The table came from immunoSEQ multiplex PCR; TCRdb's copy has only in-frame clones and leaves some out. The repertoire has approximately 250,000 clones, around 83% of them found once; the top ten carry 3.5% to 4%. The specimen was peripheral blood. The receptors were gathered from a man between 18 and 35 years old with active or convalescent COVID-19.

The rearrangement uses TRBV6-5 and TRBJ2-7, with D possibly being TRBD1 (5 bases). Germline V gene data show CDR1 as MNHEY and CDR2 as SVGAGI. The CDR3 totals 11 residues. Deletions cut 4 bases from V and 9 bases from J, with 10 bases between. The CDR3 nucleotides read TGTGCCAGCAGTTCTCGTACAGGGCAGTACTTC. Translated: CASSSRTGQYF.

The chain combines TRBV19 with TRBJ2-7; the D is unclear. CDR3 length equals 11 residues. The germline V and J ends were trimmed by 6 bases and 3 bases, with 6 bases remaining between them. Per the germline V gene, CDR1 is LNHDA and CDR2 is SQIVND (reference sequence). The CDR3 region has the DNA TGTGCCAGTAGGGCCAGCTACGAGCAGTACTTC. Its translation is CASRASYEQYF. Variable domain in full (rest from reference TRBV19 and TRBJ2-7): DGGITQSPKYLFRKEGQNVTLSCEQNLNHDAMYWYRQDPGQGLRLIYYSQIVNDFQKGDIAEGYSVSREKKESFPLTVTSAQKNPTAFYLCASRASYEQYFGPGTRLTVT.

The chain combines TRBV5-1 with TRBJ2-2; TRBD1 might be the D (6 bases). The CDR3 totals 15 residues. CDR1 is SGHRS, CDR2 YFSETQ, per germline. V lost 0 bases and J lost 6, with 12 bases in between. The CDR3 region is CASSLDRVGPGELFF. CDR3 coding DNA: TGCGCCAGCAGCTTGGACAGGGTTGGTCCCGGGGAGCTGTTTTTT.

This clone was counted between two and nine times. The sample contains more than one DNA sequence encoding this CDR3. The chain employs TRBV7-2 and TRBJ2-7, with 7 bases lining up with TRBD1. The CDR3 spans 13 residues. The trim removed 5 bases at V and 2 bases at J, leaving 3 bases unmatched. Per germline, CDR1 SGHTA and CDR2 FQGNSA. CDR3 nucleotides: TGTGCCAGCAGCCTTGACAGGGCCTACGAGCAGTACTTC. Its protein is CASSLDRAYEQYF.

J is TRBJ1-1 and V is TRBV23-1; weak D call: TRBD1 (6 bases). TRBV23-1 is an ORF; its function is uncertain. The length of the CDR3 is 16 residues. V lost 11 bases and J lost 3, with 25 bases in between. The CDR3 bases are TGCGCCCGCCCAGGGGAGGGACACCGGTGGGACACTGAAGCTTTCTTT. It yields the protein CARPGEGHRWDTEAFF.

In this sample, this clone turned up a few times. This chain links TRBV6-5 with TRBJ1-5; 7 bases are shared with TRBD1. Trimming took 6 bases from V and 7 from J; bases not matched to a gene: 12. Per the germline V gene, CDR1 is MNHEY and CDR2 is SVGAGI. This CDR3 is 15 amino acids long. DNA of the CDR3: TGTGCCAGCAGCCCCCGGGCGGAGGGGGCCCAGCCCCAGCATTTT. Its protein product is CASSPRAEGAQPQHF.

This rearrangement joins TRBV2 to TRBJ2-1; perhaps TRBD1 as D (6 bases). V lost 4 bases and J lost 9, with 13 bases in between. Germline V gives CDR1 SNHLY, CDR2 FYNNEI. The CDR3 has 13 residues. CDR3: CASSGEGVGEQFF. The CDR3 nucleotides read TGTGCCAGCAGTGGAGAGGGGGTGGGTGAGCAGTTCTTC.

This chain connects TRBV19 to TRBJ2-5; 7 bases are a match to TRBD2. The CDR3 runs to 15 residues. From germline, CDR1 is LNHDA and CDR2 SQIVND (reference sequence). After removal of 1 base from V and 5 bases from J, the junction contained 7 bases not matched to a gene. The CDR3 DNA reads TGTGCCAGTAGTATAGTAGCGGGTTTTGAGGAGACCCAGTACTTC. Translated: CASSIVAGFEETQYF.

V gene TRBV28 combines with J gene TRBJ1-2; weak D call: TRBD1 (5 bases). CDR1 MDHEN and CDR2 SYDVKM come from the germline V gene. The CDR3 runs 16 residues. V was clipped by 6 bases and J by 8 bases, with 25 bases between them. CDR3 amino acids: CASRAPTATKLSGYTF. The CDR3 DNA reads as TGTGCCAGCAGGGCCCCGACAGCAACAAAACTATCGGGCTACACCTTC.

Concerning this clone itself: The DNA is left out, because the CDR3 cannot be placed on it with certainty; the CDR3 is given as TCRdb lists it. The CDR3 is CASSFGPGEAQHF. The rearrangement uses TRBV13 and TRBJ1-5. With termini counted, the CDR3 has 13 amino acids. The germline V gene encodes CDR1 PRHDT and CDR2 FYEKMQ (reference sequence).

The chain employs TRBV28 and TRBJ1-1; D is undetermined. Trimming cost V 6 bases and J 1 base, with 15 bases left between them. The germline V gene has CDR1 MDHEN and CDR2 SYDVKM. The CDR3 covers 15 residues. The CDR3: CASRDYSSKNTEAFF. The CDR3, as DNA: TGTGCCAGCAGAGACTACAGTTCTAAGAACACTGAAGCTTTCTTT. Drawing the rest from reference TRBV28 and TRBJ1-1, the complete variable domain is DVKVTQSSRYLVKRTGEKVFLECVQDMDHENMFWYRQDPGLGLRLIYFSYDVKMKEKGDIPEGYSVSREKKERFSLILESASTNQTSMYLCASRDYSSKNTEAFFGQGTRLTVV.

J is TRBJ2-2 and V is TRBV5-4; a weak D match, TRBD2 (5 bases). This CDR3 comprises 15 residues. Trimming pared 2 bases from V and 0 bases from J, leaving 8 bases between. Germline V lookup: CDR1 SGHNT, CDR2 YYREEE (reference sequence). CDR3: CASSFGLTNTGELFF. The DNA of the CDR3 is TGTGCCAGCAGCTTCGGACTGACGAACACCGGGGAGCTGTTTTTT.

The CDR3: CASRWDRGLDSNQPQHF. The CDR3 DNA reads as TGTGCCAGCAGGTGGGACAGGGGGCTGGATAGCAATCAGCCCCAGCATTTT. The chain recombines TRBV28 with TRBJ1-5, with 12 bases identical to TRBD1. The CDR3 spans 17 residues. Unmatched junction bases numbered 6, after V lost 6 bases and J lost 0 bases. Germline V lookup: CDR1 MDHEN, CDR2 SYDVKM. Looking up the rest from reference TRBV28 and TRBJ1-5 gives the full variable domain: DVKVTQSSRYLVKRTGEKVFLECVQDMDHENMFWYRQDPGLGLRLIYFSYDVKMKEKGDIPEGYSVSREKKERFSLILESASTNQTSMYLCASRWDRGLDSNQPQHFGDGTRLSIL.

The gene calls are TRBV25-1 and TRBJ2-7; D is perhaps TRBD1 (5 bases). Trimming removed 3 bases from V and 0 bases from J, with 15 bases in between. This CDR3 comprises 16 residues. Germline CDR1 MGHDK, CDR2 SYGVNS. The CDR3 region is CASSDEGRESSYEQYF. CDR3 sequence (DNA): TGTGCCAGCAGTGACGAAGGCAGGGAAAGCTCCTACGAGCAGTACTTC.

The CDR3 is CASRGPQGGTEAFF. CDR3 nucleotides: TGTGCCAGCAGGGGCCCACAGGGGGGCACTGAAGCTTTCTTT. J is TRBJ1-1 and V is TRBV28, with 8 bases matching TRBD1. Per germline, CDR1 MDHEN and CDR2 SYDVKM. CDR3 size: 14 residues. J was trimmed by 4 bases and V by 6 bases; bases with no gene match: 7.

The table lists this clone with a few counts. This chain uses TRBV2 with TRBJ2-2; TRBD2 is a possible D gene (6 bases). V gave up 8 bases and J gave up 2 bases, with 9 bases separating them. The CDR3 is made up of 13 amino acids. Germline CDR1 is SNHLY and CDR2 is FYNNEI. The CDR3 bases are TGTGCCAGCGGGGACTCCAACACCGGGGAGCTGTTTTTT. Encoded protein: CASGDSNTGELFF.

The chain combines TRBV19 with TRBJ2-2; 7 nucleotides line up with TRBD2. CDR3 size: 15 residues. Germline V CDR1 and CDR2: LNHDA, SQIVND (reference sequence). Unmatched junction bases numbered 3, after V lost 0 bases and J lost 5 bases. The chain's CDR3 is CASSIDGRWTGELFF. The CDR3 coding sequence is TGTGCCAGTAGTATAGACGGGAGGTGGACCGGGGAGCTGTTTTTT.

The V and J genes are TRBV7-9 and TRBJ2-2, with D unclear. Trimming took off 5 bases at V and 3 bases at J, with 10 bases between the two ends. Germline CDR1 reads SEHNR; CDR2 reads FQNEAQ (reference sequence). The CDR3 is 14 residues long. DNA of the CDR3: TGTGCCAGCAGCCCCCGCTCGGACACCGGGGAGCTGTTTTTT. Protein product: CASSPRSDTGELFF.

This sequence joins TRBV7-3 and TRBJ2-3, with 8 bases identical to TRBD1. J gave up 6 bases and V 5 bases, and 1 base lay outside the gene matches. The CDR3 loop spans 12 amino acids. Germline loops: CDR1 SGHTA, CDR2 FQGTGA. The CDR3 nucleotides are TGTGCCAGCAGCGCAGGGGGCGATACGCAGTATTTT. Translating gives CASSAGGDTQYF.

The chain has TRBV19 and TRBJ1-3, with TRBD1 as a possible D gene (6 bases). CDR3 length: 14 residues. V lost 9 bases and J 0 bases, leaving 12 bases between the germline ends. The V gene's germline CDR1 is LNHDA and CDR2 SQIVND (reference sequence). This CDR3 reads CASKDRYSGNTIYF. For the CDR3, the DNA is TGTGCCAGCAAAGACAGGTACTCTGGAAACACCATATATTTT.

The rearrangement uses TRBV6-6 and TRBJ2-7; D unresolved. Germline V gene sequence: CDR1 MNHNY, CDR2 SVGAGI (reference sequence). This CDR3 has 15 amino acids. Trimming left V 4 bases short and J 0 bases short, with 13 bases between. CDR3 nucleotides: TGTGCCAGCAGTTTCTTACTTGGAGCCTCCTACGAGCAGTACTTC. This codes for CASSFLLGASYEQYF.

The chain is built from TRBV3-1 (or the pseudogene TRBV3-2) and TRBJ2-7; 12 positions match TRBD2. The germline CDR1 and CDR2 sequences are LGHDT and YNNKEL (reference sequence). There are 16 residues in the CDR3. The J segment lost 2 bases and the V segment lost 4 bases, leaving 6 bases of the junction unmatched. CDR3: CASSPLTSGGTYEQYF. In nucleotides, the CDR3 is TGTGCCAGCAGCCCCCTGACTAGCGGGGGTACCTACGAGCAGTACTTC.

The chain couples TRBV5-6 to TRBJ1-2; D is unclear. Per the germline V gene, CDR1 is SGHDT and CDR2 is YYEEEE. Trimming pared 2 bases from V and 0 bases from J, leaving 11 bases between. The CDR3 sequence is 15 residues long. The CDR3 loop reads CASSLEFTANYGYTF. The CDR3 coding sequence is TGTGCCAGCAGCTTAGAGTTCACAGCTAACTATGGCTACACCTTC.

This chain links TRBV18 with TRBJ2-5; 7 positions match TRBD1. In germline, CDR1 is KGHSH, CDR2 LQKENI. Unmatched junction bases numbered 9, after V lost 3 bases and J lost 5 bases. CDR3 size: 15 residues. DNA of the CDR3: TGTGCCAGCTCACCCCAACAGGGGCCCTGGGAGACCCAGTACTTC. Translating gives CASSPQQGPWETQYF.

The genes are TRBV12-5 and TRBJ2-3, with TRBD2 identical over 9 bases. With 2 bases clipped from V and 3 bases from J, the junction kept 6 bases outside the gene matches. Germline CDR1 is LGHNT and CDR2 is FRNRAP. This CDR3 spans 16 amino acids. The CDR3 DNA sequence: TGTGCTAGTGGTTTGCGTGAAGCGGGAGGAACAGATACGCAGTATTTT. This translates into CASGLREAGGTDTQYF.

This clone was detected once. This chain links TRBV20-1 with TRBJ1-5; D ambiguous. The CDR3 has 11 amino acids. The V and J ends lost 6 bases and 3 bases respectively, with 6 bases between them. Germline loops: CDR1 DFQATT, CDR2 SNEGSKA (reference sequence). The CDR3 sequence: CSARVNQPQHF. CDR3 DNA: TGCAGTGCACGGGTCAATCAGCCCCAGCATTTT.

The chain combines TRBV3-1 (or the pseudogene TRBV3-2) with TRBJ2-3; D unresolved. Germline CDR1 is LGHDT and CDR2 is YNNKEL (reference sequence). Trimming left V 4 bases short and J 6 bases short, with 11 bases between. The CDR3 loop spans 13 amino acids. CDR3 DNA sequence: TGTGCCAGCAGCCGCGTGGTCTCGGATACGCAGTATTTT. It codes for CASSRVVSDTQYF.

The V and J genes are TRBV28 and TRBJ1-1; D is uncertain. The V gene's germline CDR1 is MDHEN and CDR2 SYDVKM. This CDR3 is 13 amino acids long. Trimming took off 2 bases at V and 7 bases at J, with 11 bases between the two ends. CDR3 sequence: CASSLGPGDEAFF. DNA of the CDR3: TGTGCCAGCAGTTTAGGGCCCGGGGATGAAGCTTTCTTT.

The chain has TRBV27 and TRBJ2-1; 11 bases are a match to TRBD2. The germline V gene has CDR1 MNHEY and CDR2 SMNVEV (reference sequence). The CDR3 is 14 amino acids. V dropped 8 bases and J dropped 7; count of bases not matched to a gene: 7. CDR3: CASSGTSGHNEQFF. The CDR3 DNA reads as TGTGCCAGCTCCGGGACTAGCGGACATAATGAGCAGTTCTTC.

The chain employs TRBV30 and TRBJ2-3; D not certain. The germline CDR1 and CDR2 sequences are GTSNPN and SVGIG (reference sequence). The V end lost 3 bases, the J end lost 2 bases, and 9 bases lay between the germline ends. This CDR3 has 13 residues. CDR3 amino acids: CAWSGGVTDTQYF. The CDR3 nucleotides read TGTGCCTGGAGCGGCGGAGTCACAGATACGCAGTATTTT.

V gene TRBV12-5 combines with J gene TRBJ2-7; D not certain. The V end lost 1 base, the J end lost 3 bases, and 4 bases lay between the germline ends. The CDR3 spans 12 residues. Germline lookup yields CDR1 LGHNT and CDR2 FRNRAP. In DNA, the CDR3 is TGTGCTAGTGGTTTGGCCTTCTACGAGCAGTACTTC. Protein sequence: CASGLAFYEQYF.

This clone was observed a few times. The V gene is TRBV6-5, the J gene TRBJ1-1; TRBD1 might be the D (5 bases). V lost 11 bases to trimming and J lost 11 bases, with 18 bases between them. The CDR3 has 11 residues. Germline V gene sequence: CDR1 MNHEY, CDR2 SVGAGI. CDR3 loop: CAGGVGIRAFF. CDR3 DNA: TGTGCCGGAGGGGTTGGAATCCGGGCTTTCTTT.